Listed below are T cell receptor beta chains from one sample, sequenced in a study of shared clonotypes between healthy human individuals. The table came from immunoSEQ multiplex PCR; TCRdb's copy has only in-frame clones and leaves some out. The sample lists roughly 1,500,000 clones, approximately 98% seen once, with around 0.47% in the top ten. The material sequenced was naive CD4+ T cells sorted from blood. All receptors come from a man aged 25-45 years in good health. The CDR3 runs from the conserved cysteine through the conserved F or W. D genes are given only for firm matches. A clone size is listed for some rows: how often the clone was seen (once, few, many), or a class if it is expanded.

d_gene	v_gene	j_gene	abundance	CDR3nt	CDR3aa
TRBD2	TRBV29-1	TRBJ2-3	once	TGCAGCGTTGAAGTGGTCAGTTCCTTACTAGCGGGAGACCCAGATACGCAGTATTTT	CSVEVVSSLLAGDPDTQYF
TRBD1	TRBV28	TRBJ1-5	-	TGTGCCAGCAGTCCCCCGACAGGGTGGAGCAATCAGCCCCAGCATTTT	CASSPPTGWSNQPQHF
TRBD1	TRBV5-4	TRBJ2-1	-	TGTGCCAGCACCCACCGGGACAGGGATAATGAGCAGTTCTTC	CASTHRDRDNEQFF
TRBD1	TRBV7-2	TRBJ1-2	once	TGTGCCAGCAGCCCTAGTACGTGGACAGGGATCTATGGCTACACCTTC	CASSPSTWTGIYGYTF
TRBD1	TRBV5-4	TRBJ2-7	once	TGTGCCAGCAGCGTAACCGGGACAGTTTCCTACGAGCAGTACTTC	CASSVTGTVSYEQYF
-	TRBV4-3	TRBJ2-7	once	TGCGCCAGCAGCCAAGCCAGCGGGACAGGCGCCTACGAGCAGTACTTC	CASSQASGTGAYEQYF
-	TRBV5-5	TRBJ1-1	-	TGTGCCAGAAACGGTCACGGGGGTGGGGCTTTCTTT	CARNGHGGGAFF
-	TRBV7-2	TRBJ1-5	-	TGTGCCAGCAGCTTAAGTAGCAATCAGCCCCAGCATTTT	CASSLSSNQPQHF
-	TRBV2	TRBJ2-7	-	TGTGCCGGATTAACATATTCCAGCGGGGAGCAGTACTTC	CAGLTYSSGEQYF
TRBD1	TRBV19	TRBJ1-1	-	TGTGCCTCGGATGACAGGGAAACTGAAGCTTTCTTT	CASDDRETEAFF
-	TRBV7-9	TRBJ1-1	-	TGTGCCAGCAGTCCGGGACCCTGGAACACTGAAGCTTTCTTT	CASSPGPWNTEAFF